The 27 T cell receptor beta chains below were found in one sample sequenced in a study of cytomegalovirus exposure and HLA in healthy donors. Using immunoSEQ multiplex PCR, the repertoire was profiled, and TCRdb retains in-frame clones only, with some absent. The top ten hold under 0.45% of the sample, which has around 250,000 clones, nearly 90% seen once. The sequenced material came from PBMCs. These receptors were collected from a woman aged 18-29 years in good health and CMV-seronegative.

This clone turned up a few times. This sequence joins TRBV5-1 and TRBJ1-3; maybe TRBD1 (5 bases). This CDR3 has 15 amino acids. The V and J ends lost 2 bases and 0 bases respectively, with 9 bases between them. Per germline, CDR1 SGHRS and CDR2 YFSETQ. The CDR3 DNA reads as TGCGCCAGCAGCTTAGGGGACTACTCTGGAAACACCATATATTTT. Encoded protein: CASSLGDYSGNTIYF. Variable domain in full (rest from reference TRBV5-1 and TRBJ1-3): KAGVTQTPRYLIKTRGQQVTLSCSPISGHRSVSWYQQTPGQGLQFLFEYFSETQRNKGNFPGRFSGRQFSNSRSEMNVSTLELGDSALYLCASSLGDYSGNTIYFGEGSWLTVV.

A single count supports this clone. This chain links TRBV9 with TRBJ1-2; the D is unclear. There are 14 residues in the CDR3. V was shortened by 0 bases and J by 8 bases, with 14 bases between the two germline ends. Germline V gives CDR1 SGDLS, CDR2 YYNGEE. In DNA, the CDR3 is TGTGCCAGCAGCGTAGTTTGTCGACAAAAGGGCTACACCTTC. It encodes CASSVVCRQKGYTF.

The chain has TRBV7-3 and TRBJ2-1; 9 nucleotides agree with TRBD2. Germline CDR1 reads SGHTA; CDR2 reads FQGTGA. J gave up 4 bases and V 0 bases, and 10 bases lay outside the gene matches. CDR3 size: 18 residues. The CDR3 DNA is TGTGCCAGCAGCTTAACCCCGGGTATTAGCGGGGGATACAATGAGCAGTTCTTC. It yields the protein CASSLTPGISGGYNEQFF.

The sample holds a few counts of this clone. The chain couples TRBV27 to TRBJ1-2; possibly TRBD1 for D (6 bases). V shed 6 bases and J shed 4 bases, with 15 bases lying between them. This CDR3 contains 14 residues. CDR1 is MNHEY, CDR2 SMNVEV, per germline (reference sequence). CDR3 protein: CASSLRTDGYGYTF. Here the CDR3 DNA reads TGTGCCAGCAGCCTCCGGACAGACGGCTATGGCTACACCTTC.

The gene calls are TRBV6-5 and TRBJ2-2; tentative D call: TRBD2 (6 bases). The V gene's germline CDR1 is MNHEY and CDR2 SVGAGI. The V end lost 2 bases, the J end lost 7 bases, and 11 bases lay between the germline ends. This CDR3 has 14 amino acids. This CDR3 reads CASSYTTSIGELFF. As DNA, the CDR3 is TGTGCCAGCAGTTACACGACTAGTATCGGGGAGCTGTTTTTT.

This chain links TRBV27 with TRBJ1-6; the D gene is possibly TRBD1 (5 bases). The CDR3 covers 15 residues. Germline loops: CDR1 MNHEY, CDR2 SMNVEV (reference sequence). Deletions cut 7 bases from V and 1 base from J, with 11 bases between. The CDR3 here is CASNHGGSYNSPLHF. The CDR3 bases are TGTGCCAGCAACCACGGGGGGTCCTATAATTCACCCCTCCACTTT.

This chain connects TRBV6-8 to TRBJ2-7; D gene uncertain. CDR3 length equals 15 residues. Looked up from germline, CDR1 is MNHGY and CDR2 is SAAAGT. V lost 8 bases, J lost 7 bases, and 24 bases lay in between. The CDR3 DNA sequence: TGTGCCAGCTGGGCTGGGCCGGCGATCTGTGGGGAGCAGTACGTC. It encodes CASWAGPAICGEQYV.

DNA of the CDR3: TGTGCCAGCAGCCCTCTTGGGACACCGAACACTGAAGCTTTCTTT. Translating it yields CASSPLGTPNTEAFF. This chain connects TRBV14 to TRBJ1-1, with D tentatively TRBD1 (6 bases). The CDR3 is 15 residues long. V gave up 4 bases and J gave up 1 base, with 13 bases separating them. Germline loops: CDR1 SGHDN, CDR2 FVKESK. The full variable domain, in which reference TRBV14 and TRBJ1-1 provide the parts outside the CDR3, is EAGVTQFPSHSVIEKGQTVTLRCDPISGHDNLYWYRRVMGKEIKFLLHFVKESKQDESGMPNNRFLAERTGGTYSTLKVQPAELEDSGVYFCASSPLGTPNTEAFFGQGTRLTVV.

The chain couples TRBV5-1 to TRBJ2-7; 10 bases fit TRBD2. CDR1 is SGHRS, CDR2 YFSETQ, per germline. This CDR3 has 14 amino acids. V dropped 2 bases and J dropped 4; count of bases not matched to a gene: 3. The CDR3 sequence: CASSFRAGGYEQYV. CDR3 bases: TGCGCCAGCAGCTTTAGAGCGGGGGGGTACGAGCAGTACGTC.

CDR3 sequence: CASSYTPGQGPYEQYF. The CDR3 coding sequence is TGTGCCAGCAGTTACACCCCGGGACAGGGTCCCTACGAGCAGTACTTC. The chain carries TRBV6-5 and TRBJ2-7, with 9 bases matching TRBD1. With V trimmed by 2 bases and J by 2 bases, 7 bases remained unmatched. The CDR3 is 16 amino acids. Germline V lookup: CDR1 MNHEY, CDR2 SVGAGI.

The genes are TRBV5-4 and TRBJ2-5, with D hard to call. The CDR3 has 14 amino acids. Germline values: CDR1 SGHNT, CDR2 YYREEE (reference sequence). V shed 0 bases and J shed 5 bases, with 11 bases lying between them. This CDR3 is CASSLDRVLETQYF. DNA for the CDR3: TGTGCCAGCAGCTTGGATCGAGTCTTGGAGACCCAGTACTTC.

This rearrangement joins TRBV27 to TRBJ1-5; no firm D call. CDR3 length: 13 amino acids. CDR1 and CDR2 (germline): MNHEY, SMNVEV (reference sequence). The V end was cut by 5 bases, the J end by 7 bases, with 12 bases between. The CDR3 region has the DNA TGTGCCAGCAGTCCGTACAGCGGGCAGCCCCAGCATTTT. Translated: CASSPYSGQPQHF.

V and J are TRBV2 and TRBJ2-1; the match to TRBD1 covers 9 bases. The germline CDR1 and CDR2 sequences are SNHLY and FYNNEI. V dropped 8 bases and J dropped 0; count of bases not matched to a gene: 8. This CDR3 contains 16 residues. CDR3 sequence reads: CASCRDRDSSYNEQFF. The DNA for the CDR3 is TGTGCCAGCTGCAGGGACAGGGACAGCTCCTACAATGAGCAGTTCTTC.

The chain has TRBV10-3 and TRBJ2-7, with D maybe TRBD2 (7 bases). CDR3 size: 14 residues. Looked up from germline, CDR1 is ENHRY and CDR2 is SYGVKD. V lost 8 bases to trimming and J lost 2 bases, with 16 bases between them. The CDR3 DNA is TGTGCCATCCGGGGGGCGGGGATAACCTACGAGCAGTACTTC. Its translation: CAIRGAGITYEQYF.

The rearrangement joins TRBV28 to TRBJ1-1; D gene uncertain. V lost 4 bases and J lost 0, with 18 bases in between. The CDR3 runs 17 residues. The germline CDR1 and CDR2 sequences are MDHEN and SYDVKM. The CDR3 nucleotides are TGTGCCAGCAGTTATGGCCGACGAGGGAGATTGAACACTGAAGCTTTCTTT. Its protein is CASSYGRRGRLNTEAFF.

The chain combines TRBV25-1 with TRBJ2-3, with 9 bases fitting TRBD2. Germline V lookup: CDR1 MGHDK, CDR2 SYGVNS. V lost 6 bases and J lost 0; bases outside the gene matches: 4. This CDR3 has 15 amino acids. CDR3 sequence (DNA): TGTGCCAGCAGCAATAGCGGGGGAAGCACAGATACGCAGTATTTT. Its translation: CASSNSGGSTDTQYF.

The CDR3 DNA reads TGCGCCAGCAGCGTAGACAATGAGCAGTTCTTC. This encodes CASSVDNEQFF. The chain carries TRBV5-1 and TRBJ2-1; D not certain. Germline CDR1 SGHRS, CDR2 YFSETQ. This CDR3 spans 11 amino acids. The V end lost 4 bases, the J end lost 5 bases, and 4 bases lay between the germline ends.

The V and J genes are TRBV5-4 and TRBJ2-3; the match to TRBD2 covers 10 bases. J lost 5 bases, V lost 4 bases, and 10 bases had no gene match. The CDR3 covers 16 residues. In germline, CDR1 is SGHNT, CDR2 YYREEE (reference sequence). The CDR3 is CASSQTLAGTEDTQYF. Written as DNA, the CDR3 is TGTGCCAGCAGCCAAACACTAGCGGGAACCGAAGATACGCAGTATTTT.

This chain joins TRBV6-5 and TRBJ2-7; TRBD1 agrees at 8 bases. After removal of 8 bases from V and 3 bases from J, the junction contained 3 bases not matched to a gene. Germline V gives CDR1 MNHEY, CDR2 SVGAGI. The CDR3 has 12 residues. This chain's CDR3 is CASGTGDYEQYF. In nucleotides, the CDR3 is TGTGCCAGCGGGACAGGAGACTACGAGCAGTACTTC.

V usage is TRBV4-1 and J usage is TRBJ2-5; 11 bases map to TRBD2. The CDR3 spans 15 residues. The germline V gene has CDR1 MGHRA and CDR2 YSYEKL. The ends lost 5 bases at V and 4 bases at J; junction bases unmatched: 6. This chain's CDR3 is CASSNSGGVGETQYF. DNA for the CDR3: TGCGCCAGCAGCAATAGCGGGGGGGTGGGAGAGACCCAGTACTTC.

V and J are TRBV10-3 and TRBJ2-7, with TRBD1 matching 7 bases. This CDR3 has 14 residues. Germline loops: CDR1 ENHRY, CDR2 SYGVKD. The ends lost 4 bases at V and 2 bases at J; junction bases unmatched: 5. The CDR3 DNA reads TGTGCCATCAGTGGAGGGACAGAGGCCTACGAGCAGTACGTC. It yields the protein CAISGGTEAYEQYV.

The chain carries TRBV7-2 and TRBJ2-7, with a tentative D call TRBD2 (6 bases). The V gene lost 1 base and the J gene lost 1 base, with 14 bases spanning the gap. The CDR3 consists of 16 residues. The germline gives CDR1 SGHTA, CDR2 FQGNSA. CDR3 nucleotide sequence: TGTGCCAGCAGCTTAGTACTCGGCGGGGCGTCCTACGAGCAGTACTTC. It translates to CASSLVLGGASYEQYF.

V gene TRBV9 combines with J gene TRBJ2-1, with 12 bases that match TRBD2. The CDR3 totals 20 residues. The germline gives CDR1 SGDLS, CDR2 YYNGEE. The trim removed 4 bases at V and 5 bases at J, leaving 19 bases unmatched. The CDR3 DNA reads as TGTGCCAGCAGCACCCGTGCCGGGACTAGCGGGCTTTCCCCACACAATGAGCAGTTCTTC. It is translated as CASSTRAGTSGLSPHNEQFF.

This rearrangement joins TRBV5-6 to TRBJ2-7; D remains ambiguous. The ends were cut back, 0 bases at V and 2 bases at J, with 12 bases in the middle. The CDR3 is 15 amino acids. From germline, CDR1 is SGHDT and CDR2 YYEEEE. The chain's CDR3 is CASSLVSALTYEQYV. CDR3 nucleotides: TGTGCCAGCAGCTTGGTGTCAGCGTTAACCTACGAGCAGTACGTC.

The chain couples TRBV28 to TRBJ2-1; 7 positions agree with TRBD1. V gave up 5 bases and J gave up 1 base; unmatched junction bases: 11. CDR3 length: 17 amino acids. Per germline, CDR1 MDHEN and CDR2 SYDVKM. The CDR3 DNA follows: TGTGCCAGCAGTCTCCACCCGACAGGGAAGTCCTACAATGAGCAGTTCTTC. This sequence encodes CASSLHPTGKSYNEQFF.

The rearrangement uses TRBV28 and TRBJ1-6; D gene unclear. V was clipped by 3 bases and J by 2 bases, with 11 bases between them. This CDR3 contains 16 residues. CDR1 and CDR2 from the germline V gene are MDHEN and SYDVKM. The CDR3 spells CASSLRGRTYNSPLHF. CDR3 DNA: TGTGCCAGCAGTTTGCGGGGTCGGACCTATAATTCACCCCTCCACTTT. Variable domain in full (rest from reference TRBV28 and TRBJ1-6): DVKVTQSSRYLVKRTGEKVFLECVQDMDHENMFWYRQDPGLGLRLIYFSYDVKMKEKGDIPEGYSVSREKKERFSLILESASTNQTSMYLCASSLRGRTYNSPLHFGNGTRLTVT.

The chain uses TRBV5-1 and TRBJ1-3; TRBD1 aligns across 7 bases. Per germline, CDR1 SGHRS and CDR2 YFSETQ. This CDR3 comprises 15 residues. The V gene end was trimmed by 4 bases and the J gene end by 4 bases; junction bases not matched to a gene: 8. The CDR3 is CASSLGQVPGNTIYF. The CDR3 DNA is TGCGCCAGCAGCCTAGGACAGGTTCCCGGAAACACCATATATTTT.